In its sample, the clone carrying this T cell receptor beta chain was seen a few times. No antigen is known for it. This CDR3 region has 17 residues. V lost 2 bases, J lost 4 bases, and 19 bases lay in between. CDR1 and CDR2 from the germline V gene are KGHDR and SFDVKD. Using unique molecular identifiers, the investigators prepared the TCRbeta library. TCRdb used MiXCR to reprocess the PCR reads, holding one entry per CDR3 protein. The sample holds about 110,000 distinct CDR3 sequences, 5% to 7% seen once. The entry originates in a study of T-cell reconstitution after alpha-beta-depleted transplantation in children. Study-level results: Surviving thymic progenitors and recipient T cells were the source of high TCRbeta diversity at day 60 in some patients. After one year, T-cell counts and TCRbeta diversity mostly came from new T cells. Two months or so post-transplant, alpha-beta T cells reportedly derived from several hundred expanded graft clones.

Specimen: PBMCs, mostly from graft donor cells, collected 360 days after TCRalphabeta/CD19-depleted stem cell transplant. This clonotype was sampled from a male patient aged 2 to 10 who had a stem cell transplant for acute lymphoblastic leukemia, so the T cells may come from the graft donor. This chain links TRBV24-1 with TRBJ2-5; D is possibly TRBD1 (5 bases). In DNA form, the CDR3 reads TGTGCCACCAGTGATTCCCCACGGGTTTGGGGCCGAGAGACCCAGTACTTC. The encoded protein is CATSDSPRVWGRETQYF.